This T cell receptor beta chain was documented in a study of T-cell reconstitution after alpha-beta-depleted transplantation in children. CDR3 length: 19 amino acids. CDR1 and CDR2 (germline): MNHEY, SVGAGI. V gave up 0 bases and J gave up 6 bases; unmatched junction bases: 17. Preparation of the TCRbeta library was carried out with unique molecular identifiers. TCRdb re-derived calls from the PCR reads in MiXCR, one entry per CDR3 protein. The sample holds some 200,000 distinct CDR3 sequences, roughly 15% seen once. This clonotype has a count of ten or more. The material was PBMCs from the stem cell graft donor, obtained from the stem cell graft. This receptor was taken from a human donor who donated a stem cell graft to a child with acute lymphoblastic leukemia. The chain has TRBV6-5 and TRBJ2-5; 9 bases line up with TRBD1. Here the CDR3 reads CASSYSATSGQGRVKTQYF. The CDR3 DNA reads TGTGCCAGCAGTTACTCGGCAACATCGGGACAGGGCCGTGTCAAGACCCAGTACTTC.